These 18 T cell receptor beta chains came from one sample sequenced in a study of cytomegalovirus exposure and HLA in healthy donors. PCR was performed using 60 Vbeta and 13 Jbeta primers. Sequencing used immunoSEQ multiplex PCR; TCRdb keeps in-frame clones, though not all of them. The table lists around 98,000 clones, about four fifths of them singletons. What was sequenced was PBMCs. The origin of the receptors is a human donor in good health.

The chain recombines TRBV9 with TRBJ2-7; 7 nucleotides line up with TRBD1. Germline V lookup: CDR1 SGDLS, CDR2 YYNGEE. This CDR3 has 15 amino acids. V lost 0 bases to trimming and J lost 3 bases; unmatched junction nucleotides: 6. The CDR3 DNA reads TGTGCCAGCAGCGTAGATTCGCACAGGGGCTACGAGCAGTACTTC. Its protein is CASSVDSHRGYEQYF.

The CDR3 sequence is CAWSGQMNTEAFF. The CDR3 coding sequence is TGTGCCTGGAGTGGTCAGATGAACACTGAAGCTTTCTTT. The rearrangement links TRBV30 to TRBJ1-1; unclear D gene. Trimming pared 1 base from V and 0 bases from J, leaving 6 bases between. The CDR3 is 13 residues long. Germline V gene sequence: CDR1 GTSNPN, CDR2 SVGIG (reference sequence).

CDR3 in amino acids: CASSPRWGLGYTF. The CDR3 nucleotides read TGTGCCAGCAGCCCCCGGTGGGGGCTCGGCTACACCTTC. The chain has TRBV21-1 and TRBJ1-2; the table's D call, TRBD1, has no DNA check behind it. TRBV21-1 is a listed pseudogene. This CDR3 is built from 13 residues.

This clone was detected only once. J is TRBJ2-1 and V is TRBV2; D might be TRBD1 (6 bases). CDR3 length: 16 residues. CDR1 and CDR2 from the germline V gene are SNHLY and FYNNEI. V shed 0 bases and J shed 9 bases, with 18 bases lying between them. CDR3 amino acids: CASSEALMTRGTEQFF. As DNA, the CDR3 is TGTGCCAGCAGTGAAGCGCTTATGACAAGGGGGACTGAGCAGTTCTTC.

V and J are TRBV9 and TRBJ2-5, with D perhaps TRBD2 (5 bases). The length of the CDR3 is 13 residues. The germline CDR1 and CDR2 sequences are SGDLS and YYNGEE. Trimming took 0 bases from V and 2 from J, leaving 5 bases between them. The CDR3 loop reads CASSVGGQETQYF. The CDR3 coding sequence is TGTGCCAGCAGCGTAGGCGGGCAAGAGACCCAGTACTTC.

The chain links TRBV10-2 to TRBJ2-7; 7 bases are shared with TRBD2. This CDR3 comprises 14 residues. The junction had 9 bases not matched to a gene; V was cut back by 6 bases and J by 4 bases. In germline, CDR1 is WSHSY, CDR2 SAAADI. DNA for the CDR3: TGCGCCAGCAGGCCGGGAGGCAGCCGGTACGAGCAGTACTTC. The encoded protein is CASRPGGSRYEQYF.

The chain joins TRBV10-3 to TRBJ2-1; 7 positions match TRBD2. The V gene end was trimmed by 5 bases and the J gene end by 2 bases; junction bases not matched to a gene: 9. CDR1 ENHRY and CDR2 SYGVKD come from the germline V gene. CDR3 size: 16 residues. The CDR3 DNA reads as TGTGCCATCAGTAACAACCGGAGCGGGGCCTACAATGAGCAGTTCTTC. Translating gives CAISNNRSGAYNEQFF.

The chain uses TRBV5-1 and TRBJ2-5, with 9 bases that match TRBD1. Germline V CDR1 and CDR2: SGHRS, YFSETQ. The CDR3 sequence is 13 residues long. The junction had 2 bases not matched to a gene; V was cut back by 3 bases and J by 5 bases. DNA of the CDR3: TGCGCCAGCAGCTGGACAGGGGCTGAGACCCAGTACTTC. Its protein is CASSWTGAETQYF.

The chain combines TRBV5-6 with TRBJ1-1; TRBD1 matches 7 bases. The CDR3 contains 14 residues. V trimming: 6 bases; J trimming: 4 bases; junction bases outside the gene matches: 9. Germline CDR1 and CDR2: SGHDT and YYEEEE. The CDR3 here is CASKQGILGTEAFF. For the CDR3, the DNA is TGTGCCAGCAAACAGGGGATCTTGGGCACTGAAGCTTTCTTT.

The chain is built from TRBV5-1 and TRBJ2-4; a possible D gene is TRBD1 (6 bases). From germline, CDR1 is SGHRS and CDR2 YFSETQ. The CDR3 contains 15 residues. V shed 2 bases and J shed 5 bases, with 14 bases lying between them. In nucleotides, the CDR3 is TGCGCCAGCAGCTTCTACCCGGACAGTGAAAACATTCAGTACTTC. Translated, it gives CASSFYPDSENIQYF. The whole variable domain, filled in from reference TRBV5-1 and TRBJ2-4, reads KAGVTQTPRYLIKTRGQQVTLSCSPISGHRSVSWYQQTPGQGLQFLFEYFSETQRNKGNFPGRFSGRQFSNSRSEMNVSTLELGDSALYLCASSFYPDSENIQYFGAGTRLSVL.

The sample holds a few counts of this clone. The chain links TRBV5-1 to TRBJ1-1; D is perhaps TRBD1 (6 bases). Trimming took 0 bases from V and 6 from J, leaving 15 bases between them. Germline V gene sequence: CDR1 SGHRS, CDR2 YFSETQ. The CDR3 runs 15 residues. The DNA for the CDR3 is TGCGCCAGCAGCTTGGTCACAGGGATAGGCTCTGAAGCTTTCTTT. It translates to CASSLVTGIGSEAFF. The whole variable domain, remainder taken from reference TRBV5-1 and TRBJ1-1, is KAGVTQTPRYLIKTRGQQVTLSCSPISGHRSVSWYQQTPGQGLQFLFEYFSETQRNKGNFPGRFSGRQFSNSRSEMNVSTLELGDSALYLCASSLVTGIGSEAFFGQGTRLTVV.

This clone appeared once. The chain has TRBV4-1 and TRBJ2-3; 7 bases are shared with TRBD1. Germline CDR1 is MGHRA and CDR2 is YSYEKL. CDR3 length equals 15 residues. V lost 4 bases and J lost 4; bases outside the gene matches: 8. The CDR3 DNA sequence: TGCGCCAGCAGCCCCTCAGGGGGAAGGGCAGATACGCAGTATTTT. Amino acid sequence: CASSPSGGRADTQYF.

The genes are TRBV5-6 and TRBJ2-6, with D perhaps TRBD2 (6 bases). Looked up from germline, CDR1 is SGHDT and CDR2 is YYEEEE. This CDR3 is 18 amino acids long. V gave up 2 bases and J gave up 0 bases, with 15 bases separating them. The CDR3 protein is CASSFGRDRSSGANVLTF. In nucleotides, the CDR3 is TGTGCCAGCAGCTTTGGGCGGGACCGATCCTCTGGGGCCAACGTCCTGACTTTC.

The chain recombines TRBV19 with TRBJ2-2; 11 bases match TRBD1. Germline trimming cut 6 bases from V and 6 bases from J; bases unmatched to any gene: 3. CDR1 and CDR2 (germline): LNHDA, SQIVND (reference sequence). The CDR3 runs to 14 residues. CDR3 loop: CASSPGQGAGELFF. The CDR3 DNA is TGTGCCAGTAGCCCGGGACAGGGGGCCGGGGAGCTGTTTTTT.

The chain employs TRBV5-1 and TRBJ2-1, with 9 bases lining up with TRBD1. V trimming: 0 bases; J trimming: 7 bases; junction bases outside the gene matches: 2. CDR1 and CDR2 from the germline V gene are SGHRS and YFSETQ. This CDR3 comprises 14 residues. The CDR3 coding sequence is TGCGCCAGCAGCTTGGACAGGGGGCGGAATGAGCAGTTCTTC. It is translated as CASSLDRGRNEQFF.

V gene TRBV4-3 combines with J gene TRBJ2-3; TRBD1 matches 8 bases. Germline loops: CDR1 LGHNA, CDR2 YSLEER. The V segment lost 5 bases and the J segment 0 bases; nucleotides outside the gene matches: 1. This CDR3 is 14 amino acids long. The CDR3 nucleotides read TGCGCCAGCAGCTGGACAGGGAGCACAGATACGCAGTATTTT. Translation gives CASSWTGSTDTQYF.

The CDR3 sequence: CASSLVQGPQETQYF. The CDR3 DNA reads as TGTGCCAGCAGCTTAGTACAGGGACCCCAAGAGACCCAGTACTTC. J is TRBJ2-5 and V is TRBV7-9; weak D call: TRBD1 (6 bases). This CDR3 is built from 15 residues. From germline, CDR1 is SEHNR and CDR2 FQNEAQ (reference sequence). The V end lost 1 base, the J end lost 1 base, and 10 bases lay between the germline ends.

The CDR3 region has the DNA TGTGCCAGCAGTGGGGACAGGCGCAAGACATCTGGGGCCAACGTCCTGACTTTC. Translating gives CASSGDRRKTSGANVLTF. The chain combines TRBV6-1 with TRBJ2-6, with 8 bases aligning to TRBD1. J was trimmed by 1 base and V by 4 bases; bases with no gene match: 9. This CDR3 comprises 18 residues. Looked up from germline, CDR1 is MNHNS and CDR2 is SASEGT.